This TCR beta chain was documented in a study of T cells after yellow fever vaccination. TCRdb ran MiXCR on the 5' RACE reads and lists one entry per CDR3 protein. The sample has approximately 74,000 distinct CDR3 sequences; roughly 6.9% are singletons. Sequenced material: CD8+ T cells sorted from PBMCs, taken 4 to 5 days after the first yellow fever vaccination. The TCR was taken from a man younger than 35 who received the YFV17D yellow fever vaccine.

CDR3 sequence: CASSLDMVSSYNEQFF. As DNA, the CDR3 is TGTGCCAGCAGCTTAGATATGGTGAGCTCCTACAATGAGCAGTTCTTC. The rearrangement links TRBV7-3 to TRBJ2-1; no clear D. The CDR3 runs 16 residues. Germline V gene lookup returns CDR1 SGHTA and CDR2 FQGTGA. Trimming left V 2 bases short and J 0 bases short, with 11 bases between.